The clone carrying this T cell receptor (beta chain) has more than one count but fewer than ten. What it recognizes is unknown. The sample originates from a study of cytomegalovirus exposure and HLA in healthy donors. The CDR3 runs to 11 residues. Trimming stripped 4 bases from V and 4 bases from J, with 5 bases between. Germline CDR1 and CDR2: SEHNR and FQNEAQ (reference sequence). Overall study results and limits: The study designated 150 or so TCR beta chains cytomegalovirus-associated. Productive rates of about 90% or about 30% were seen for most TCR beta V segments in an earlier analysis. For TCR beta chains, V- and J-gene trimming was later linked to a missense DCLRE1C variant.

PCR primers comprised 60 Vbeta and 13 Jbeta primers. Sequencing used immunoSEQ multiplex PCR; TCRdb keeps in-frame clones, though not all of them. The repertoire includes 100,000 or so clones, roughly 13% of them detected once, and around 15% sits in the top ten. Sequenced input: PBMCs. This receptor was identified in a man aged 35 to 55 in good health and CMV-seropositive. The rearrangement links TRBV7-9 to TRBJ2-7; D unresolved. CDR3 coding DNA: TGTGCCAGCAGCTCGCAGTACGAGCAGTACTTC. Residues: CASSSQYEQYF.